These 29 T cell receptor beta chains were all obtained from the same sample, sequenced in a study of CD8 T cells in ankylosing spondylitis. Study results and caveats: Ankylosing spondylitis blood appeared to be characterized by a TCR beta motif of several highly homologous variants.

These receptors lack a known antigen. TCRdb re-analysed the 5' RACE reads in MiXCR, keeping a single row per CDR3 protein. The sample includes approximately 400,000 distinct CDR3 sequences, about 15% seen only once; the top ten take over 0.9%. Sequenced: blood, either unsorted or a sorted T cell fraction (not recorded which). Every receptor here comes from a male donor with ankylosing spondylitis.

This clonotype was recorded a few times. CDR3 residues: CASSYGGRRNNEQFF. In nucleotides, the CDR3 is TGTGCCAGCAGTTACGGCGGGAGAAGGAACAATGAGCAGTTCTTC. This rearrangement joins TRBV6-2 or TRBV6-3 to TRBJ2-1; 7 nucleotides match TRBD2. V lost 2 bases, J lost 5 bases, and 6 bases stayed unmatched. The germline CDR1 and CDR2 sequences are MNHEY and SVGEGT. The CDR3 is 15 residues long.

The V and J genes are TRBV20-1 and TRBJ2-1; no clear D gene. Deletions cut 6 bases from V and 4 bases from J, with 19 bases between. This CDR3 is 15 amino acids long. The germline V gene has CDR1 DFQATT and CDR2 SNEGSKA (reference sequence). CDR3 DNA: TGCAGTGCCCCCCAACAGCATAAGGGTTACAATGAGCAGTTCTTC. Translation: CSAPQQHKGYNEQFF.

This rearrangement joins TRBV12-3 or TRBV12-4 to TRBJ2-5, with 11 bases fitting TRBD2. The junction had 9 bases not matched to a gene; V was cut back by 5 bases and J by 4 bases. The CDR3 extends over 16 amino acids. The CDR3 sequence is CASSLGTSGIAETQYF. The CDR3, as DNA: TGTGCCAGCAGTCTCGGGACTAGCGGAATAGCAGAGACCCAGTACTTC.

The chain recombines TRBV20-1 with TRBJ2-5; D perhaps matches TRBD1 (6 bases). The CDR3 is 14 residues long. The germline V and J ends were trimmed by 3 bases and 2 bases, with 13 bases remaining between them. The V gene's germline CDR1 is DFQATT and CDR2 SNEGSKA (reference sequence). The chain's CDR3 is CSASQGIKQETQYF. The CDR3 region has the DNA TGCAGTGCTAGTCAGGGGATTAAACAAGAGACCCAGTACTTC.

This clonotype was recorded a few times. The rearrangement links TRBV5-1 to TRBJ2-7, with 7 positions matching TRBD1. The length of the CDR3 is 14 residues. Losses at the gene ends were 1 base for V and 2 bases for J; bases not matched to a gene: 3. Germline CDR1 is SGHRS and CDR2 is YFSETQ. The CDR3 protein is CASSLLQGAYEQYF. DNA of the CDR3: TGCGCCAGCAGCTTGTTGCAGGGGGCCTACGAGCAGTACTTC.

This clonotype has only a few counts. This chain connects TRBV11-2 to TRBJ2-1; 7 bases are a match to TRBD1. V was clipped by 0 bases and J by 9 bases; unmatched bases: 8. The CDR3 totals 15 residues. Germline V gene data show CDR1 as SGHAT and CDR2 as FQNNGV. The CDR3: CASSLEDRMVGEQFF. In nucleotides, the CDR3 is TGTGCCAGCAGCTTAGAGGACAGGATGGTAGGTGAGCAGTTCTTC.

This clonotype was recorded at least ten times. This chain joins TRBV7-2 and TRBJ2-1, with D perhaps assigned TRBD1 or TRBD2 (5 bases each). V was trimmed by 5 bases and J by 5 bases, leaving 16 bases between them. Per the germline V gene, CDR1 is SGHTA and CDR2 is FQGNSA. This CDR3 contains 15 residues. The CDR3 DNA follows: TGTGCCAGCAGCAACAGGCGGCTAGCCAACAATGAGCAGTTCTTC. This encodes CASSNRRLANNEQFF.

CDR3 in DNA: TGTGCCAGCACCCAGGGGGGCCCTGGGGCCAACGTCCTGACTTTC. Protein: CASTQGGPGANVLTF. The chain uses TRBV12-3 or TRBV12-4 and TRBJ2-6, with D possibly TRBD1 on 7 matching bases. With 7 bases removed from V and 2 bases from J, the gap between germline ends came to 12 bases. CDR3 length: 15 residues.

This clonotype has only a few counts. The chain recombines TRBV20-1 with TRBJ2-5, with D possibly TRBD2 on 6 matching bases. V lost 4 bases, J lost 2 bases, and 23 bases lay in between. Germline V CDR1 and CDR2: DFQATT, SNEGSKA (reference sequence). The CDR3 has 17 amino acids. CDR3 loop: CSATTRDWLRLQETQYF. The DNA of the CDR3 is TGCAGTGCTACGACCCGGGACTGGCTAAGATTACAAGAGACCCAGTACTTC.

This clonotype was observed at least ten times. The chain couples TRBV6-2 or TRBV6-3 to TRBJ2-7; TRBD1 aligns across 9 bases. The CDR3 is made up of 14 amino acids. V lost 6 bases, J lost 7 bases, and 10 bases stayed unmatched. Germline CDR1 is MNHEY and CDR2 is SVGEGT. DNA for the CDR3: TGTGCCAGCAGAGAGACAGGGGGTACGTGGGAGCAGTACTTC. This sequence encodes CASRETGGTWEQYF.

CDR3 residues: CASSEGGRYTGELFF. CDR3 DNA sequence: TGCGCCAGCAGTGAAGGGGGGAGGTACACCGGGGAGCTGTTTTTT. The chain joins TRBV10-2 to TRBJ2-2; D is tentatively TRBD1 or TRBD2 (6 bases each). V was cut by 3 bases and J by 3 bases, with 11 bases left in between. The germline CDR1 and CDR2 sequences are WSHSY and SAAADI. The CDR3 is 15 residues long.

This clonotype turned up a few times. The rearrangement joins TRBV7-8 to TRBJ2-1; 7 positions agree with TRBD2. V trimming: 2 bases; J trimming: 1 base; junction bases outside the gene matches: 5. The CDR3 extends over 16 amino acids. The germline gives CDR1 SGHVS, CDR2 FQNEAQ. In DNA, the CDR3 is TGTGCCAGCAGCTTACTAGCGGCGGGTTCCTACAATGAGCAGTTCTTC. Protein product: CASSLLAAGSYNEQFF.

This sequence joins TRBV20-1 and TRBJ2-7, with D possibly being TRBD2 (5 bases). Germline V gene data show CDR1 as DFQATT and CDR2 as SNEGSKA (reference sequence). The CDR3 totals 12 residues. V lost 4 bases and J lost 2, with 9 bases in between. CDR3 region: CSAKSGAYEQYF. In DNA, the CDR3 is TGCAGTGCTAAAAGCGGCGCCTACGAGCAGTACTTC.

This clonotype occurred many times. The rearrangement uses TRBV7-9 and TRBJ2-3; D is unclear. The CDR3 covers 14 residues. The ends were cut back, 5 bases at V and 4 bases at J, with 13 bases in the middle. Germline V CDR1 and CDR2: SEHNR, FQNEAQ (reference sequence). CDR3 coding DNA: TGTGCCAGCAGCCCCGCCGTAGTATCAGATACGCAGTATTTT. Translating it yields CASSPAVVSDTQYF.

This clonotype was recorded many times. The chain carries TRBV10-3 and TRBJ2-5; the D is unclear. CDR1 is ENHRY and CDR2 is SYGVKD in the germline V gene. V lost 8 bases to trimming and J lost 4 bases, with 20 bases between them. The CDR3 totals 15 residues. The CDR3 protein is CAIQAGRKDGETQYF. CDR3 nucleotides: TGTGCCATCCAAGCCGGCAGGAAGGACGGAGAGACCCAGTACTTC.

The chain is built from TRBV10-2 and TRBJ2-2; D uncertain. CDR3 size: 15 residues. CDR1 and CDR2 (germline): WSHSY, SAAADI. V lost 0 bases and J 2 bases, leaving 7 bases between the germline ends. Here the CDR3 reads CASSESSTNTGELFF. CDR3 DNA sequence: TGCGCCAGCAGTGAGTCGAGTACTAACACCGGGGAGCTGTTTTTT.

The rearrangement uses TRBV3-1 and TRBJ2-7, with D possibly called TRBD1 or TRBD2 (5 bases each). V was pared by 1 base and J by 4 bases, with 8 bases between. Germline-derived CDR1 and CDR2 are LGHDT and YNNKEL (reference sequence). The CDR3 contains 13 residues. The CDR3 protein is CASSQGDGYEQYF. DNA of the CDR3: TGTGCCAGCAGCCAAGGGGACGGGTACGAGCAGTACTTC.

The CDR3 DNA sequence: TGCGCCAGCAGCCAAGCGGGGGTTCGGACGCCGAATAACAATGAGCAGTTCTTC. It yields the protein CASSQAGVRTPNNNEQFF. This sequence joins TRBV4-1 and TRBJ2-1; D possibly corresponds to TRBD2 (6 bases). The CDR3 length is 18 residues. With 1 base removed from V and 5 bases from J, the gap between germline ends came to 21 bases. Per germline, CDR1 MGHRA and CDR2 YSYEKL.

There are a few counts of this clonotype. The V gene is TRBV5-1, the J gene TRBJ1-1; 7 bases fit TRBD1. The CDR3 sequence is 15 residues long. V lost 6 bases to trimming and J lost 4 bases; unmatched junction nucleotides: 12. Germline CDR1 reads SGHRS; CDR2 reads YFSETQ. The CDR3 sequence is CASTRQGGIGTEAFF. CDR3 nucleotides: TGCGCCAGCACCCGACAGGGAGGAATAGGCACTGAAGCTTTCTTT.

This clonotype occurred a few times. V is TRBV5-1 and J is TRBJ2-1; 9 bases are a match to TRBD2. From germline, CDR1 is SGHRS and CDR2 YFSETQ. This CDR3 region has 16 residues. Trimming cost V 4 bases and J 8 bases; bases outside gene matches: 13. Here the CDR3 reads CASSRVGAGGIYEQFF. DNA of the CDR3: TGCGCCAGCAGCCGTGTCGGCGCGGGGGGGATATATGAGCAGTTCTTC.

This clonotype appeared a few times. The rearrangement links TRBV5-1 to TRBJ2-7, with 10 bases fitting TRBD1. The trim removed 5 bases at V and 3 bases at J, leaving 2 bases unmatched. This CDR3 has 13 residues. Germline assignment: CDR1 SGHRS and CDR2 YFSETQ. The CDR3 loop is CASRGTGVYEQYF. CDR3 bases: TGCGCCAGCAGAGGGACAGGGGTCTACGAGCAGTACTTC.

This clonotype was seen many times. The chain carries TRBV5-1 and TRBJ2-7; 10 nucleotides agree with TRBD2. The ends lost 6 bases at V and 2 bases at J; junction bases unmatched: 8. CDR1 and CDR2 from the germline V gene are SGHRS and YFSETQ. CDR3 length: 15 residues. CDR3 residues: CASKTGLADPYEQYF. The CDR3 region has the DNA TGCGCCAGCAAGACAGGACTAGCGGACCCCTACGAGCAGTACTTC.

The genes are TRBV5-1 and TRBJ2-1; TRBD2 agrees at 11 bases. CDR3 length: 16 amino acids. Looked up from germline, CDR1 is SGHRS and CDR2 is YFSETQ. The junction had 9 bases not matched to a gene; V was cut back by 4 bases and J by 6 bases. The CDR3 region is CASSPAGTSGPNEQFF. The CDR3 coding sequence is TGCGCCAGCAGCCCGGCGGGGACTAGCGGACCCAATGAGCAGTTCTTC.

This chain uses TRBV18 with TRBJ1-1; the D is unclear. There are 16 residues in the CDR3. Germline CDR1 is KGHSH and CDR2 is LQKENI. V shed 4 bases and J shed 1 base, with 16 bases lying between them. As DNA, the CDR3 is TGTGCCAGCTCACTCATACGAGGAGGGTCGAACACTGAAGCTTTCTTT. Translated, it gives CASSLIRGGSNTEAFF.

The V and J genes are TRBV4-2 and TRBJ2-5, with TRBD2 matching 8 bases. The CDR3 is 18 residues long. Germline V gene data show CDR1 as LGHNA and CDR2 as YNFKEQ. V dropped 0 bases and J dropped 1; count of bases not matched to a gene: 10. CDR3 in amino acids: CASSQEGMGGGPQETQYF. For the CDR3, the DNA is TGTGCCAGCAGCCAAGAGGGGATGGGCGGGGGGCCCCAAGAGACCCAGTACTTC.

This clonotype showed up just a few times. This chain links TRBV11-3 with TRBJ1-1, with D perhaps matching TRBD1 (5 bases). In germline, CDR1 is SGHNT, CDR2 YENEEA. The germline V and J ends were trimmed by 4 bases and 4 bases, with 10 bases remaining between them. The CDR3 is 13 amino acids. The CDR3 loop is CASSSNGGTEAFF. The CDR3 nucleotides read TGTGCCAGCAGCTCAAACGGGGGCACTGAAGCTTTCTTT.

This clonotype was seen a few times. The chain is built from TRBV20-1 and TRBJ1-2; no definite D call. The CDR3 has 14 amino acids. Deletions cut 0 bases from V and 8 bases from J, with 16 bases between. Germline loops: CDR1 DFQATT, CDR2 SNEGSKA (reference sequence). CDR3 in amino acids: CSARDLGPTAGYTF. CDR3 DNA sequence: TGCAGTGCTAGAGATCTGGGTCCCACCGCGGGCTACACCTTC.

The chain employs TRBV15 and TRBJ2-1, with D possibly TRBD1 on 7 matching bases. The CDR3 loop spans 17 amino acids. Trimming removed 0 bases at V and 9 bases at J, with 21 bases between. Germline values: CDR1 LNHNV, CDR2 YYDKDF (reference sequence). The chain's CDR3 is CATSRDRAGTVGGEQFF. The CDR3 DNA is TGTGCCACCAGCAGAGATCGCGCCGGGACAGTGGGGGGTGAGCAGTTCTTC.

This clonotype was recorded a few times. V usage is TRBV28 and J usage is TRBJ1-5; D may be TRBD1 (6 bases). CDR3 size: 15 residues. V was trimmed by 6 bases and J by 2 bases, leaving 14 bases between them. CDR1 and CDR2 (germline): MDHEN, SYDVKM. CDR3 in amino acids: CASSPTGQGNQPQHF. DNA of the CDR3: TGTGCCAGCAGCCCTACGGGACAAGGCAATCAGCCCCAGCATTTT.